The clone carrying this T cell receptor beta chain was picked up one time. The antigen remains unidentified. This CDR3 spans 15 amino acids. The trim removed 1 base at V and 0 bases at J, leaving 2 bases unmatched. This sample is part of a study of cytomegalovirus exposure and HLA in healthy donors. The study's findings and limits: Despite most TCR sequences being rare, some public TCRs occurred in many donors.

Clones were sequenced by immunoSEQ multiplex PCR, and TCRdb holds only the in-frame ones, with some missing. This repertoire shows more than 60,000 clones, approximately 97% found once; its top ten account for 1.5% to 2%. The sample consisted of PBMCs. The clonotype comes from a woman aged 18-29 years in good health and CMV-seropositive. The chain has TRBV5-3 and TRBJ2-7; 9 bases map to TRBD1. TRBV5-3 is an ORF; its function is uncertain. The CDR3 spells CARSLTGGFSYEQYF. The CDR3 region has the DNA TGTGCCAGAAGCTTGACAGGGGGCTTCTCCTACGAGCAGTACTTC.